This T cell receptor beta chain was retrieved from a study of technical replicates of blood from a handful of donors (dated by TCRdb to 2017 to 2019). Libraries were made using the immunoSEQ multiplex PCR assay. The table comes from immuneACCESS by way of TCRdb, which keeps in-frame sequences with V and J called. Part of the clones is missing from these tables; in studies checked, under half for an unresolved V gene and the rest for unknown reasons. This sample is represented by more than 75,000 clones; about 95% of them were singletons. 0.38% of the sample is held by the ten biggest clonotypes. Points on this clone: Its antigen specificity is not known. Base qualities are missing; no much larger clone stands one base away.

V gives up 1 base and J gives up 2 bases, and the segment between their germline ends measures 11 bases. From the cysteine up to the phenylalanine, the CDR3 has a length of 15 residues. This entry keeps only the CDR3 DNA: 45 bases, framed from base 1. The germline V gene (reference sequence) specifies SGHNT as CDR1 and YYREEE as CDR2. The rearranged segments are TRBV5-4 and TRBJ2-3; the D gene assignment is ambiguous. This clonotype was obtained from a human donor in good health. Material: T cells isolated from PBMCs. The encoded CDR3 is CASSLSASPTDTQYF. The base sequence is TGTGCCAGCAGCTTGTCGGCTAGTCCCACAGATACGCAGTATTTT. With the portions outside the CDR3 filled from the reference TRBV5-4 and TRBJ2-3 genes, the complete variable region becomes ETGVTQSPTHLIKTRGQQVTLRCSSQSGHNTVSWYQQALGQGPQFIFQYYREEENGRGNFPPRFSGLQFPNYSSELNVNALELDDSALYLCASSLSASPTDTQYFGPGTRLTVL.